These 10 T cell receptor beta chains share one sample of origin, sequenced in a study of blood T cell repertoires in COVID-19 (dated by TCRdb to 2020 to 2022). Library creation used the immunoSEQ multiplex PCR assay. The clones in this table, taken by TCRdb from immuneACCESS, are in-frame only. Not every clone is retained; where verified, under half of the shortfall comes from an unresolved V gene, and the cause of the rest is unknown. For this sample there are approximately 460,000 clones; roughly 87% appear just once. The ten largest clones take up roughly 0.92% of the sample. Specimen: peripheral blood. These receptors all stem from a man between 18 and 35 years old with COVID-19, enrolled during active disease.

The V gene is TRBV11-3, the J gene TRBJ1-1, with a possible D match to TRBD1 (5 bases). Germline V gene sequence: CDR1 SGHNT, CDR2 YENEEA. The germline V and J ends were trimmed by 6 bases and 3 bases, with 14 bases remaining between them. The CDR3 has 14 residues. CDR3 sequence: CASRWWGGDTEAFF. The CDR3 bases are TGTGCCAGCAGGTGGTGGGGAGGGGACACTGAAGCTTTCTTT.

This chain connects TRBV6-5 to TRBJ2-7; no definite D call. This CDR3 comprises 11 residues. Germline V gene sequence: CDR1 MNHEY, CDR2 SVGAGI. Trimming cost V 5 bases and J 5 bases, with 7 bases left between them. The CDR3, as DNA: TGTGCCAGCAGTCGCGCGAACGAGCAGTACTTC. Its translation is CASSRANEQYF.

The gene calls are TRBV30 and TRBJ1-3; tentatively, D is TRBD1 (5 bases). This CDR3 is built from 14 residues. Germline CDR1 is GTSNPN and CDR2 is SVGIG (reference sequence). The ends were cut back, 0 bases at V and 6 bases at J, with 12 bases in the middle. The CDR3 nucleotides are TGTGCCTGGAGTGTGGGCAGGGCAGTAAACACCATATATTTT. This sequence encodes CAWSVGRAVNTIYF.

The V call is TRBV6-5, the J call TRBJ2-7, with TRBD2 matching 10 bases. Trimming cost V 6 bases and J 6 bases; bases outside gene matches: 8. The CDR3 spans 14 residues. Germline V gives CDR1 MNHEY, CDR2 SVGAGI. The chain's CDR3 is CASSGRTSGLEQYF. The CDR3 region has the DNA TGTGCCAGCAGCGGCCGGACTAGCGGCCTCGAGCAGTACTTC.

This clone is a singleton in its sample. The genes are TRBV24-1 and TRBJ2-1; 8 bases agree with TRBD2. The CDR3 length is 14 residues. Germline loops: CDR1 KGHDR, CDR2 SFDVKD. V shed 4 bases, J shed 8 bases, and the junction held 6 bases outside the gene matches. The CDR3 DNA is TGTGCCACCAGTGAAAGCGGGAGACAGGATGAGCAGTTCTTC. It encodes CATSESGRQDEQFF.

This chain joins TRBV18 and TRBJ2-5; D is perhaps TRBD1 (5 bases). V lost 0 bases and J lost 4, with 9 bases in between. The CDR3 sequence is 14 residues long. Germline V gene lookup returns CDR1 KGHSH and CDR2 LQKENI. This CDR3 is CASSPPAQGETQYF. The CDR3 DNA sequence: TGTGCCAGCTCACCACCGGCGCAGGGAGAGACCCAGTACTTC.

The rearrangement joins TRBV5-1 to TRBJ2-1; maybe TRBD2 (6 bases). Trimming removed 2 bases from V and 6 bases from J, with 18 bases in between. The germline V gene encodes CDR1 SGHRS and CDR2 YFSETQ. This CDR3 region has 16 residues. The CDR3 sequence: CASSFEGLHLGNEQFF. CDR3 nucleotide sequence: TGCGCCAGCAGCTTCGAGGGACTCCACTTAGGCAATGAGCAGTTCTTC. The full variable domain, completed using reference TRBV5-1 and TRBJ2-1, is KAGVTQTPRYLIKTRGQQVTLSCSPISGHRSVSWYQQTPGQGLQFLFEYFSETQRNKGNFPGRFSGRQFSNSRSEMNVSTLELGDSALYLCASSFEGLHLGNEQFFGPGTRLTVL.

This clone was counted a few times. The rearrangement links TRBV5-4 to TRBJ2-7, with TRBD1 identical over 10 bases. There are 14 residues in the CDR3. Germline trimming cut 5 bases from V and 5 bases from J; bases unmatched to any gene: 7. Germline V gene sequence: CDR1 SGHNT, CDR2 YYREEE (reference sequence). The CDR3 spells CASRTGQGINEQYF. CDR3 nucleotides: TGTGCCAGCAGAACGGGACAGGGGATCAACGAGCAGTACTTC.

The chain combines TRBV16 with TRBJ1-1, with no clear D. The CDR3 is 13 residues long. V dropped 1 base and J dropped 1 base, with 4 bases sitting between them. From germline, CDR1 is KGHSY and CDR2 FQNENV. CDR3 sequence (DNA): TGTGCCAGCAGCCAATATCGGAACACTGAAGCTTTCTTT. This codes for CASSQYRNTEAFF.

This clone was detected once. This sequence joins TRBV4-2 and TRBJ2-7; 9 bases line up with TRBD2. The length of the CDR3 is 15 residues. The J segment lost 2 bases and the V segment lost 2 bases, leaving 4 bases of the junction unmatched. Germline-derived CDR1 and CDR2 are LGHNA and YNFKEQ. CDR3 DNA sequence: TGTGCCAGCAGCCAAACAGGCGGGAGGGCCTACGAGCAGTACTTC. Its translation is CASSQTGGRAYEQYF.